This T cell receptor (beta chain) was captured by sequencing in a study of cytomegalovirus exposure and HLA in healthy donors. General study findings and limits: The majority of CMV-associated TCR beta chains were reported as apparently HLA-restricted in a later analysis. Roughly even sequencing depth across donors was the assumption behind the presence/absence analyses.

Trimming pared 1 base from V and 7 bases from J, leaving 6 bases between. CDR3 size: 13 residues. Germline CDR1 and CDR2: SGHRS and YFSETQ. Regarding this clone: Antigen specificity is unknown.

Though nominally healthy at sampling, donors likely had unrecorded immune exposures. The PCR used 60 Vbeta and 13 Jbeta primers. The repertoire was sequenced with immunoSEQ multiplex PCR; TCRdb's copy has only in-frame clones and lacks some. Among 140,000 to 150,000 clones, about 75% were seen once, and the ten largest hold around 7%. The sample taken for sequencing was PBMCs. This receptor was obtained from a young man in good health and CMV-seronegative. The rearrangement uses TRBV5-1 and TRBJ1-6; D possibly corresponds to TRBD1 (5 bases). The CDR3 DNA reads TGCGCCAGCAGCTTGCGGGGGAATTCACCCCTCCACTTT. This gives the protein CASSLRGNSPLHF.